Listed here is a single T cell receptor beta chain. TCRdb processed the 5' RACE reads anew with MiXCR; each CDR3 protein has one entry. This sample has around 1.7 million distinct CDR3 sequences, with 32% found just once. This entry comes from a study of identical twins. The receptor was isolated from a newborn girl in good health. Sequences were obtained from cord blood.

For the CDR3, the DNA is TGTGCCAGTAGGGGGGGAAGCGCTGAAGCTTTCTTT. Translated, it gives CASRGGSAEAFF. The chain has TRBV6-1 and TRBJ1-1; a weak D match, TRBD1 (6 bases). Trimming left V 9 bases short and J 6 bases short, with 14 bases between. Germline V gene data show CDR1 as MNHNS and CDR2 as SASEGT. The CDR3 extends over 12 amino acids.